This T cell receptor beta chain was sequenced in a study of blood T cell repertoires in COVID-19. CDR3 length equals 16 residues. Germline V gene data show CDR1 as SGDLS and CDR2 as YYNGEE. V gave up 4 bases and J gave up 5 bases; unmatched junction bases: 14. Assay used: immunoSEQ multiplex PCR; TCRdb lists only in-frame clones, some missing. The sample shows about 200,000 clones, about nine tenths of them seen only once. Sequenced input: peripheral blood. This chain connects TRBV9 to TRBJ2-5; 7 positions agree with TRBD2. The TCR sequence derives from a man aged 18 to 29 with active or convalescent COVID-19. The CDR3 DNA is TGTGCCAGCAGCCCCCCGCTGTTGGGGGGGAGGGAGACCCAGTACTTC. It specifies CASSPPLLGGRETQYF.